This T cell receptor beta chain was sequenced for a study of T-cell reconstitution after alpha-beta-depleted transplantation in children. This clonotype was seen a few times. V lost 5 bases and J lost 2; bases outside the gene matches: 9. The CDR3 covers 15 residues. Preparing the TCRbeta library involved the use of unique molecular identifiers. Using its own MiXCR run on the PCR reads, TCRdb lists one record per CDR3 protein. Seen here are fewer than 400,000 distinct CDR3 sequences, just over 20% observed once, and the top ten hold about 3.8%. This rearrangement joins TRBV12-3 or TRBV12-4 to TRBJ2-7; 7 nucleotides line up with TRBD2. This receptor was obtained from a human donor who donated a stem cell graft to a child with acute myeloid leukemia. Sequencing was performed on PBMCs from the stem cell graft donor, taken from the stem cell graft. The CDR3 reads CASSRRLAPTYEQYF. CDR3 DNA sequence: TGTGCCAGCAGTCGGCGACTAGCACCTACCTACGAGCAGTACTTC.